This TCR beta chain came from a study of T-cell reconstitution after alpha-beta-depleted transplantation in children. This clonotype was seen only a few times. As it was prepared, the TCRbeta library received unique molecular identifiers. Via MiXCR, TCRdb re-called the PCR reads, giving one row per CDR3 protein. This sample yields around 490,000 distinct CDR3 sequences, of which roughly 11% are seen a single time; 12% to 15% belongs to the top ten. The CDR3 covers 12 residues. The germline CDR1 and CDR2 sequences are DFQATT and SNEGSKA (reference sequence). J lost 7 bases, V lost 5 bases, and 5 bases had no gene match.

This TCR was sampled from a female patient younger than 10 who had a stem cell transplant for aplastic anemia, so the T cells may come from the graft donor. The rearrangement links TRBV20-1 to TRBJ2-7; 10 bases line up with TRBD1. The sample here was PBMCs, mostly from graft donor cells, taken 180 days after TCRalphabeta/CD19-depleted stem cell transplant. CDR3 residues: CSARQGALEQYF. The CDR3 region has the DNA TGCAGTGCTCGACAGGGGGCGCTGGAGCAGTACTTC.